The 11 T cell receptor beta chains below come from one sample, sequenced in a study of blood T cell repertoires in COVID-19. Assay: immunoSEQ multiplex PCR; the TCRdb copy retains only in-frame clones and omits some. The sample holds 45,000 to 60,000 clones, roughly 90% seen once. The specimen was peripheral blood. The receptors here all came from a human donor in a cohort sampled during active COVID-19.

The V call is TRBV10-3, the J call TRBJ2-3; D perhaps matches TRBD1 (6 bases). This CDR3 is 12 amino acids long. Germline CDR1 ENHRY, CDR2 SYGVKD. V gave up 6 bases and J gave up 6 bases, with 10 bases separating them. CDR3 DNA sequence: TGTGCCATCAGCCAGGACAGCGATACGCAGTATTTT. Its protein is CAISQDSDTQYF.

The chain joins TRBV20-1 to TRBJ1-1, with D unresolved. The CDR3 spans 11 residues. V was clipped by 3 bases and J by 10 bases, with 12 bases between them. From germline, CDR1 is DFQATT and CDR2 SNEGSKA (reference sequence). The CDR3 DNA reads TGCAGTGCTAGCGGGGATCTAGGAGCTTTCTTT. This encodes CSASGDLGAFF.

The rearrangement links TRBV11-2 to TRBJ2-7; D might be TRBD2 (6 bases). With 0 bases removed from V and 2 bases from J, the gap between germline ends came to 14 bases. Germline V gene data show CDR1 as SGHAT and CDR2 as FQNNGV. This CDR3 spans 16 amino acids. The CDR3 bases are TGTGCCAGCAGCTTAGACCCCCCGGGACTTACCTACGAGCAGTACTTC. Translation gives CASSLDPPGLTYEQYF.

The rearrangement uses TRBV6-4 and TRBJ2-2, with D tentatively TRBD1 (6 bases). V lost 6 bases, J lost 2 bases, and 10 bases lay in between. The CDR3 extends over 14 amino acids. From germline, CDR1 is MRHNA and CDR2 SNTAGT. Written as DNA, the CDR3 is TGTGCCAGCAGAACAGGGATCAACACCGGGGAGCTGTTTTTT. Encoded protein: CASRTGINTGELFF.

V is TRBV7-7 and J is TRBJ2-2; 12 nucleotides agree with TRBD2. The CDR3 sequence is 16 residues long. In germline, CDR1 is SSHAT, CDR2 FNYEAQ (reference sequence). The V and J ends lost 2 bases and 4 bases, in that order; junction bases with no gene match: 2. The CDR3 loop reads CASSLSSGGATGELFF. The CDR3 coding sequence is TGTGCCAGCAGCTTATCTAGCGGGGGGGCCACCGGGGAGCTGTTTTTT. The variable domain in full, completed from reference TRBV7-7 and TRBJ2-2, reads GAGVSQSPRYKVTKRGQDVTLRCDPISSHATLYWYQQALGQGPEFLTYFNYEAQPDKSGLPSDRFSAERPEGSISTLTIQRTEQRDSAMYRCASSLSSGGATGELFFGEGSRLTVL.

The genes are TRBV19 and TRBJ2-3, with 9 bases identical to TRBD2. J gave up 7 bases and V 2 bases, and 4 bases lay outside the gene matches. Germline V gene lookup returns CDR1 LNHDA and CDR2 SQIVND (reference sequence). This CDR3 has 14 amino acids. The CDR3 nucleotides read TGTGCCAGTAGTATAATAGCGGGGGAGAATACGCAGTATTTT. Amino acids: CASSIIAGENTQYF.

The chain carries TRBV6-5 and TRBJ1-1; D gene ambiguous. Germline CDR1 is MNHEY and CDR2 is SVGAGI. V was clipped by 7 bases and J by 5 bases, with 11 bases between them. The CDR3 is made up of 12 amino acids. This chain's CDR3 is CASTPLRTEAFF. In nucleotides, the CDR3 is TGTGCCAGCACCCCTCTGAGAACTGAAGCTTTCTTT.

The rearrangement joins TRBV3-1 (or the pseudogene TRBV3-2) to TRBJ2-7; weak D call: TRBD1 (5 bases). Trimming removed 3 bases at V and 5 bases at J, with 23 bases between. The germline V gene has CDR1 LGHDT and CDR2 YNNKEL (reference sequence). The CDR3 loop spans 17 amino acids. The CDR3 coding sequence is TGTGCCAGCAGCCATGAATGGTGCAGGGAAAGGTTTAACGAGCAGTACTTC. Protein product: CASSHEWCRERFNEQYF.

The chain joins TRBV4-2 to TRBJ1-3; 9 bases are shared with TRBD1. This CDR3 comprises 14 residues. Germline assignment: CDR1 LGHNA and CDR2 YNFKEQ. V was clipped by 4 bases and J by 4 bases; unmatched bases: 2. The chain's CDR3 is CASSPGTGGNTIYF. The DNA for the CDR3 is TGTGCCAGCAGCCCAGGGACAGGGGGAAACACCATATATTTT.

This clone was counted a few times. The rearrangement joins TRBV28 to TRBJ1-2, with D hard to call. V lost 3 bases and J 8 bases, leaving 16 bases between the germline ends. The CDR3 runs 14 residues. Germline CDR1 reads MDHEN; CDR2 reads SYDVKM. In DNA, the CDR3 is TGTGCCAGCAGTTTGGGGAGACGCTCAGGAGGCTACACCTTC. Protein sequence: CASSLGRRSGGYTF.

The chain has TRBV5-6 and TRBJ2-7, with a possible D match to TRBD2 (7 bases). Trimming cost V 1 base and J 3 bases, with 17 bases left between them. The CDR3 is made up of 16 amino acids. The V gene's germline CDR1 is SGHDT and CDR2 YYEEEE. CDR3 nucleotides: TGTGCCAGCAGCTTGTATGGGGAGGGGGGCCTCTACGAGCAGTACTTC. Protein product: CASSLYGEGGLYEQYF.